Sequencing of this T cell receptor beta chain was carried out in a study of low-dose radiotherapy and immunotherapy resistance in tumors. Alpha and beta chains were covered, as first-strand cDNA relied on TRAV- and TRBV-specific primers. With a V-primer adapter and a constant-region primer, TCRs were amplified for around 20 PCR cycles. After the mRNA was isolated, it was amplified using in vitro transcription. TCRdb called the reads again in MiXCR, with one record for every CDR3 protein. The table shows roughly 40,000 distinct CDR3 sequences, with less than 30% occurring only once. Time point indicated: after trial treatment. Specified treatment: LDRT plus nivolumab, ipilimumab, low-dose cyclophosphamide and aspirin (RACIN trial). The sample in question was PBMCs, obtained after low-dose radiotherapy plus immunotherapy. This clonotype was obtained from a male donor with prostate cancer.

The CDR3 sequence: CASSPDRNSYEQYF. CDR3 sequence (DNA): TGTGCCAGCAGCCCGGACAGGAACTCCTACGAGCAGTACTTC. The V call is TRBV5-7, the J call TRBJ2-7, with 7 bases matching TRBD1. TRBV5-7 is an ORF, and what it does is uncertain. The CDR3 spans 14 residues. V shed 4 bases, J shed 0 bases, and the junction held 4 bases outside the gene matches.